A selection of T cell receptor beta chains follows, all from one sample in a study of T cell changes during pregnancy in multiple sclerosis. Method: immunoSEQ multiplex PCR; TCRdb's copy keeps in-frame clones and lacks some. The sample contains about 67,000 clones, 90% of which appear only once. The input for sequencing was peripheral blood, taken in the third trimester of pregnancy. These receptors were collected from a female donor with multiple sclerosis, enrolled in a pregnancy study. Both conserved end residues are part of each CDR3. Each record gives: V gene, J gene, clone size, D gene, CDR3 protein, CDR3 DNA. The D gene is left open where the match is weak. The size field is filled for only some rows; it gives once, few, many or a size class.

>TRBV30|TRBJ1-6|.|TRBD1
CALRTDRAVSASPLHF
TGTGCCCTGAGAACGGACAGGGCGGTGAGTGCTTCACCCCTCCACTTT
>TRBV10-2|TRBJ1-2|.|TRBD1
CASSESGGGHGYTF
TGCGCCAGCAGTGAGTCTGGAGGGGGCCATGGCTACACCTTC
>TRBV27|TRBJ2-7|.|.
CASGGNYEQYF
TGTGCCAGCGGAGGCAACTACGAGCAGTACTTC
>TRBV5-6|TRBJ2-5|.|.
CASSTMGLETQYF
TGTGCCAGCAGTACCATGGGGCTGGAGACCCAGTACTTC
>TRBV5-6|TRBJ1-2|.|.
CASSLVDRSGGYTF
TGTGCCAGCAGCTTGGTAGACCGAAGCGGCGGCTACACCTTC
>TRBV6-1|TRBJ1-5|.|TRBD1
CASSQRQGRGQPQHF
TGTGCCAGCAGCCAGAGACAGGGACGAGGTCAGCCCCAGCATTTT
>TRBV18|TRBJ1-3|.|.
CASSPPLGVSGNTIYF
TGTGCCAGCTCACCACCCCTGGGCGTCTCTGGAAACACCATATATTTT
>TRBV7-7|TRBJ2-3|.|TRBD2
CASSPTSGRLDTQYF
TGTGCCAGCAGCCCTACTAGCGGGAGATTAGATACGCAGTATTTT
>TRBV5-4|TRBJ1-4|.|.
CASSLEQGSEKLFF
TGTGCCAGCAGCTTGGAGCAGGGTTCCGAAAAACTGTTTTTT
>TRBV7-7|TRBJ2-5|.|.
CASSLGEPETQYF
TGTGCCAGCAGCTTAGGAGAACCAGAGACCCAGTACTTC
>TRBV6-5|TRBJ2-1|.|.
CASTFRGEQFF
TGTGCCAGCACATTTAGGGGTGAGCAGTTCTTC
>TRBV2|TRBJ1-5|medium-sized|.
CASSEGDYSNQPQHF
TGTGCCAGCAGTGAAGGAGACTATAGCAATCAGCCCCAGCATTTT
>TRBV15|TRBJ1-1|.|.
CATSAARGITEAFF
TGTGCCACCAGCGCGGCCCGGGGTATCACTGAAGCTTTCTTT
>TRBV4-2|TRBJ2-7|.|TRBD2
CASSQDFAVSGAHEQYF
TGTGCCAGCAGCCAAGATTTCGCGGTTAGCGGGGCCCACGAGCAGTACTTC
>TRBV21-1|TRBJ2-1|.|.
CASSKGKSHPYNEQFF
TGTGCCAGCAGCAAGGGCAAATCTCACCCCTACAATGAGCAGTTCTTC
>TRBV5-4|TRBJ2-7|.|.
CASSPWGAYEQYF
TGTGCCAGCAGCCCTTGGGGGGCCTACGAGCAGTACTTC
>TRBV7-8|TRBJ2-1|once|.
CASSRGWLVNEQFF
TGTGCCAGCAGCCGAGGTTGGTTAGTCAATGAGCAGTTCTTC
>TRBV6-6|TRBJ1-5|.|.
CASRETGTNQPQHF
TGTGCCAGCAGAGAGACAGGAACCAATCAGCCCCAGCATTTT
>TRBV7-9|TRBJ2-1|.|TRBD1
CASSLVQGYNEQFF
TGTGCCAGCAGCTTAGTACAGGGGTACAATGAGCAGTTCTTC
>TRBV7-9|TRBJ1-2|.|.
CASSSDWFYGYTF
TGTGCCAGCAGCTCCGACTGGTTCTATGGCTACACCTTC
>TRBV7-2|TRBJ1-1|.|.
CASSFLEGEAFF
TGTGCCAGCAGCTTCTTAGAGGGGGAGGCTTTCTTT
>TRBV19|TRBJ2-7|.|.
CASSIAGRGDFYEQYF
TGTGCCAGTAGTATAGCTGGGAGGGGGGACTTCTACGAGCAGTACTTC
>TRBV5-1|TRBJ1-2|.|TRBD1
CASSVTGTGGAVIF
TGCGCCAGCAGCGTGACCGGGACAGGGGGCGCAGTGATCTTC
>TRBV5-1|TRBJ2-5|.|TRBD2
CASSVGTSKETQYF
TGCGCCAGCAGCGTCGGGACTAGTAAAGAGACCCAGTACTTC
>TRBV6-1|TRBJ2-3|.|.
CASIRGAGGTDTQYF
TGTGCCAGCATCCGGGGGGCCGGGGGCACAGATACGCAGTATTTT
>TRBV6-5|TRBJ1-3|.|.
CASSYSRGNTIYF
TGTGCCAGCAGTTATTCGCGCGGAAACACCATATATTTT
>TRBV7-2|TRBJ2-1|.|TRBD2
CASSLVAGGLNNEQFF
TGTGCCAGCAGCTTAGTAGCGGGGGGCCTAAACAATGAGCAGTTCTTC
>TRBV5-1|TRBJ1-1|few|.
CASRTGWGDTEAFF
TGCGCCAGCAGGACCGGATGGGGGGACACTGAAGCTTTCTTT
>TRBV7-8|TRBJ1-2|.|.
CASSLGQIYGYTF
TGTGCCAGCAGCTTAGGACAGATCTATGGCTACACCTTC
>TRBV10-3|TRBJ1-2|few|TRBD1
CAISEFGQGGIANYGYTF
TGTGCCATCAGTGAGTTCGGACAGGGTGGCATAGCTAACTATGGCTACACCTTC
>TRBV27|TRBJ2-2|.|TRBD1
CASSPLSTGGSTGELFF
TGTGCCAGCAGTCCACTATCGACAGGGGGAAGCACCGGGGAGCTGTTTTTT
>TRBV5-5|TRBJ1-1|few|.
CASSFIPGDNTEAFF
TGTGCCAGCAGCTTTATCCCAGGGGATAACACTGAAGCTTTCTTT
>TRBV5-1|TRBJ2-1|.|.
CASSRLSSYNEQFF
TGCGCCAGCAGTAGACTCTCCTCCTACAATGAGCAGTTCTTC
>TRBV7-2|TRBJ1-6|.|.
CASSVAHGADSPLHF
TGTGCCAGCAGCGTAGCGCATGGGGCGGATTCACCCCTCCACTTT
>TRBV28|TRBJ2-7|.|.
CASSPIKKKSSYEQYF
TGTGCCAGCAGTCCTATAAAAAAGAAAAGCTCCTACGAGCAGTACTTC
>TRBV7-9|TRBJ2-2|.|.
CASSSRTVFTSNTGELFF
TGTGCCAGCAGCTCAAGGACTGTATTTACCTCGAACACCGGGGAGCTGTTTTTT
>TRBV10-1|TRBJ1-4|.|TRBD1
CASLDLRTGQFSEKLFF
TGCGCCAGCTTGGACCTTCGGACAGGCCAATTTTCGGAAAAACTGTTTTTT
>TRBV7-2|TRBJ2-7|.|.
CASSLVLRGHYEQYF
TGTGCCAGCAGCTTAGTCCTTCGGGGACACTACGAGCAGTACTTC
>TRBV6-5|TRBJ2-2|.|.
CASSSRTKSNTGELFF
TGTGCCAGCAGTTCTCGGACTAAATCGAACACCGGGGAGCTGTTTTTT
>TRBV11-1|TRBJ1-1|.|.
CASSFFSENTEAFF
TGTGCCAGCAGCTTTTTCTCAGAGAACACTGAAGCTTTCTTT
>TRBV19|TRBJ2-2|.|.
CASSPDRQNTGELFF
TGTGCCAGTAGTCCAGACAGGCAGAACACCGGGGAGCTGTTTTTT
>TRBV30|TRBJ2-2|.|.
CAWNRDLGTGELFF
TGTGCCTGGAATCGCGATCTCGGCACCGGGGAGCTGTTTTTT
>TRBV30|TRBJ1-1|few|.
CAWRRQEYTEAFF
TGTGCCTGGAGGAGACAGGAGTACACTGAAGCTTTCTTT
>TRBV19|TRBJ1-1|.|.
CASREVGTEAFF
TGTGCCAGTAGAGAGGTGGGCACTGAAGCTTTCTTT